This TCR beta chain was sequenced during a study of response to subunit inactivated influenza vaccine (dated by TCRdb to 2017 to 2018). As for the study more broadly: To follow how T cells responded to a trivalent subunit inactivated influenza vaccine, the researchers relied on deep quantitative profiling of the T cell receptor repertoire.

V sheds 1 base and J sheds 1 base, leaving 10 bases between their ends. Reading from cysteine to phenylalanine, the CDR3 counts 15 amino acids. The sequence is cut down to CDR3 DNA, 45 bases in frame from base 1. The CDR1 and CDR2 encoded by the germline V gene (reference sequence) are LGHDT and YNNKEL. Study-wide findings and limitations: The authors suggested that each seasonal influenza vaccination may recruit only a limited number of new T cells.

In its sample, this clonotype was seen many times. Its target antigen remains unknown. Base-call qualities are not available, and no considerably larger clone is one nucleotide away. Libraries were made using RT-PCR. Instrument used: Illumina HiSeq 2500. The public reads were quality trimmed at Q25 with fastp and then assembled into clones with MiXCR by TCRdb, keeping productive beta chains. Each record represents a unique CDR3 protein, reported with the most common genes and DNA among its rows. The sample records about 480,000 distinct CDR3 sequences, less than 30% of which are singletons. About 1.9% of the sample rests with the top ten.

Sample: CD4+ T cells sorted from PBMCs, taken approximately 5 days after vaccination. The chain uses TRBV3-1 and TRBJ1-1, with a weak D call of TRBD1 (5 bases match). The receptor was isolated from a man aged 45 to 65 who received an inactivated influenza vaccine. Donor details come from another sample of the same person, matched by shared clones. In nucleotide form, the sequence is TGTGCCAGCAGCCAAGGCGACCAGGGGAACACTGAAGCTTTCTTT. Translated, it reads CASSQGDQGNTEAFF.